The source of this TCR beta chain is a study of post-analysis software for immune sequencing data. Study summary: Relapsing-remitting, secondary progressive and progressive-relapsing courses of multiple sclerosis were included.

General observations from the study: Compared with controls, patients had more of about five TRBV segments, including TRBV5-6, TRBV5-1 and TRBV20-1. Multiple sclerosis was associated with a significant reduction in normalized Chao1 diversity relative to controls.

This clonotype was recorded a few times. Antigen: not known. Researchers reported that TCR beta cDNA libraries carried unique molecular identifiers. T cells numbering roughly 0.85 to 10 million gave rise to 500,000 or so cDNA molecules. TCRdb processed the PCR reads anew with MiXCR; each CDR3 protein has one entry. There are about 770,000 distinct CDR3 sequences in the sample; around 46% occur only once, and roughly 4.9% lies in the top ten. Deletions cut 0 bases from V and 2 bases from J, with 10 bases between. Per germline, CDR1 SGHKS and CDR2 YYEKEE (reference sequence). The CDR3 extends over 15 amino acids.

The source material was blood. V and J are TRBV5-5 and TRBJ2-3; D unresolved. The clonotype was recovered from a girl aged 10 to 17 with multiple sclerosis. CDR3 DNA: TGTGCCAGCAGCTTGGTGGATCTAAACACAGATACGCAGTATTTT. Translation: CASSLVDLNTDTQYF.